This T cell receptor beta chain is from a study of T cells in Graves' hyperthyroidism and ophthalmopathy. Trimming took off 7 bases at V and 1 base at J, with 14 bases between the two ends. Germline CDR1 reads KGHDR; CDR2 reads SFDVKD. CDR3 length: 15 amino acids. It was RNA transcripts that yielded the amplified TCR beta CDR3 regions. A set of HTBI primers served as the primers for a first-round RT-PCR of the TCR CDR3. Via MiXCR, TCRdb re-called the multiplex PCR reads, giving one row per CDR3 protein. The sample records some 380,000 distinct CDR3 sequences, about 13% being singletons. This receptor was obtained from a man aged 25-45 years with Graves' hyperthyroidism that later progressed to Graves' ophthalmopathy. This chain links TRBV24-1 with TRBJ2-3, with D possibly called TRBD1 or TRBD2 (6 bases each). The sample comprised blood. CDR3 region: CATSSGGPGTDTQYF. CDR3 coding DNA: TGTGCCACCAGCTCCGGGGGCCCCGGCACAGATACGCAGTATTTT.